This TCR beta chain was sequenced in a study of blood T cell repertoires in COVID-19. On the study more broadly: Collection of acute and convalescent COVID-19 samples took place in the United States, Italy and Spain. PBMCs, B-cell-depleted T cells, or T cells provided the cDNA or gDNA that made up the material.

The study drew participants aged about 18 to 95 years from approximately 23 US areas. A COVID-19 case had been met by exposed participants during the 2 weeks before study entry. Germline V gene data show CDR1 as LNHDA and CDR2 as SQIVND (reference sequence). Deletions cut 4 bases from V and 1 base from J, with 7 bases between. This CDR3 comprises 13 residues. This clone was observed a single time. Sequencing was performed with immunoSEQ multiplex PCR; in TCRdb, only in-frame clones are kept and a portion is missing. The sample carries 220,000 or so clones, around 87% recorded once. Sequencing used PBMCs or T cells enriched from blood (not recorded which). The receptor was derived from a man in his thirties or forties who had been exposed to COVID-19. The chain uses TRBV19 and TRBJ1-1; possibly TRBD1 for D (6 bases). Here the CDR3 DNA reads TGTGCCAGTAGTAAGACAGGGAACACTGAAGCTTTCTTT. This gives the protein CASSKTGNTEAFF.